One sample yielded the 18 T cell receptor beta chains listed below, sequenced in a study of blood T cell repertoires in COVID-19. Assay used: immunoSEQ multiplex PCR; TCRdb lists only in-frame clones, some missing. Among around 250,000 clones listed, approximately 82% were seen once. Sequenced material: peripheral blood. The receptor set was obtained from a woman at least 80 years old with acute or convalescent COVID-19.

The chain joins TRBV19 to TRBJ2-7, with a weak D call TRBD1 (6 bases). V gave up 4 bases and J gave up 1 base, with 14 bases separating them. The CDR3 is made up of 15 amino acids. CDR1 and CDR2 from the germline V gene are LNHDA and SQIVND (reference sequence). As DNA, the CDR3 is TGTGCCAGTAGTAGGGGACACACGATATCCTACGAGCAGTACTTC. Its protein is CASSRGHTISYEQYF.

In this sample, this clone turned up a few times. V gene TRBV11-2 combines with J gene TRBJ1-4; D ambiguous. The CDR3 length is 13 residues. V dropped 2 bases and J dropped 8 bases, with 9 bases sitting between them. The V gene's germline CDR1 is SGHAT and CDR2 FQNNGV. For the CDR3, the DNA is TGTGCCAGCAGCTTACCGGGTTCCGAAAAACTGTTTTTT. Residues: CASSLPGSEKLFF. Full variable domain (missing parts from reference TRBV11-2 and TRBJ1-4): EAGVAQSPRYKIIEKRQSVAFWCNPISGHATLYWYQQILGQGPKLLIQFQNNGVVDDSQLPKDRFSAERLKGVDSTLKIQPAKLEDSAVYLCASSLPGSEKLFFGSGTQLSVL.

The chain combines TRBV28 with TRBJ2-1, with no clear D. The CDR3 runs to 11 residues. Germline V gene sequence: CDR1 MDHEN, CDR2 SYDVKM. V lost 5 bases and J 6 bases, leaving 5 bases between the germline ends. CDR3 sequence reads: CASSPRNEQFF. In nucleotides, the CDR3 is TGTGCCAGCAGTCCTCGCAATGAGCAGTTCTTC.

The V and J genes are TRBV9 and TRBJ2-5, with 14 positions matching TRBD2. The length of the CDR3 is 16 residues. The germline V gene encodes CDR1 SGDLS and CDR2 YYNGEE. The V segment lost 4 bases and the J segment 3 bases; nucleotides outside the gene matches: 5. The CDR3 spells CASSKGTSGGKETQYF. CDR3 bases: TGTGCCAGCAGCAAAGGGACTAGCGGGGGAAAAGAGACCCAGTACTTC.

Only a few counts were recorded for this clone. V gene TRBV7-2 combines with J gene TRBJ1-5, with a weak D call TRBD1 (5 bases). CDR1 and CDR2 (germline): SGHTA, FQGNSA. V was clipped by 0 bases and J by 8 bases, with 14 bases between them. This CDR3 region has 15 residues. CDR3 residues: CASSLALGGREPQHF. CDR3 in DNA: TGTGCCAGCAGCTTAGCGTTGGGGGGACGGGAGCCCCAGCATTTT.

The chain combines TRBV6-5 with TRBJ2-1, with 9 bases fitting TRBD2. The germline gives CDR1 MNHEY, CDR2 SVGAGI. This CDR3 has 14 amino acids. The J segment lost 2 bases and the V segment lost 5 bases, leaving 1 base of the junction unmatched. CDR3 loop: CASSPSGTYNEQFF. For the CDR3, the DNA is TGTGCCAGCAGTCCTAGCGGGACCTACAATGAGCAGTTCTTC.

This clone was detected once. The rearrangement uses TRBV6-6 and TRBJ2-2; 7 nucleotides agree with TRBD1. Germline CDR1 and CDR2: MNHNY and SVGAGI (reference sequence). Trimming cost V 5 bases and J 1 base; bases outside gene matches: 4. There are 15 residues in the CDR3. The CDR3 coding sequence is TGTGCCAGCAGTGACCGGGACAGGAACACCGGGGAGCTGTTTTTT. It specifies CASSDRDRNTGELFF.

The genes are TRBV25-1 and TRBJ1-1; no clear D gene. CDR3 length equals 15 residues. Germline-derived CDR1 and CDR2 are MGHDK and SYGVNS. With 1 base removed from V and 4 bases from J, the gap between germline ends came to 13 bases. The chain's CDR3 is CASSEWNQRGTEAFF. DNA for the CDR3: TGTGCCAGCAGTGAATGGAACCAGCGGGGCACTGAAGCTTTCTTT.

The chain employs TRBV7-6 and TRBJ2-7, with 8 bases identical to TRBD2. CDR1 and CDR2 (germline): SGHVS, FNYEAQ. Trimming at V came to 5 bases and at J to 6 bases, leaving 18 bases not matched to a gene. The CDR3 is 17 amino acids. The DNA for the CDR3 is TGTGCCAGCAGCCCTTTGCCGGGGGGGACCGGTGGAGGCGAGCAGTACTTC. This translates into CASSPLPGGTGGGEQYF.

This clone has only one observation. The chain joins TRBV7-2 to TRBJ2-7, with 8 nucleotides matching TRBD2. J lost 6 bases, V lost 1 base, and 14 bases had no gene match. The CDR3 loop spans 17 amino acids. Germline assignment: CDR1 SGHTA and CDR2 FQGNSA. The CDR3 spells CASSLGGFRGGQSEQYF. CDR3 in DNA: TGTGCCAGCAGCTTAGGCGGCTTCCGGGGGGGCCAATCCGAGCAGTACTTC.

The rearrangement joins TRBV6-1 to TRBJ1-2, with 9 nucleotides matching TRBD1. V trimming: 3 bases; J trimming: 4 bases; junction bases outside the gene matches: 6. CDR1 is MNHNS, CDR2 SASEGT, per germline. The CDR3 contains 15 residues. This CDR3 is CASSDPGQGFYGYTF. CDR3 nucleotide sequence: TGTGCCAGCAGTGATCCGGGACAGGGATTCTATGGCTACACCTTC.

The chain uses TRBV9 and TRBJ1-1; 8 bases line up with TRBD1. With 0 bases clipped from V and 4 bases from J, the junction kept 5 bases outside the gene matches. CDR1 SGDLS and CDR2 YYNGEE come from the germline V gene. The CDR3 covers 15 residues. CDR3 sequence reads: CASSVGTTGGTEAFF. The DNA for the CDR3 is TGTGCCAGCAGCGTAGGCACAACAGGGGGCACTGAAGCTTTCTTT. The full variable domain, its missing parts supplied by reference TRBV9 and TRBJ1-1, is DSGVTQTPKHLITATGQRVTLRCSPRSGDLSVYWYQQSLDQGLQFLIQYYNGEERAKGNILERFSAQQFPDLHSELNLSSLELGDSALYFCASSVGTTGGTEAFFGQGTRLTVV.

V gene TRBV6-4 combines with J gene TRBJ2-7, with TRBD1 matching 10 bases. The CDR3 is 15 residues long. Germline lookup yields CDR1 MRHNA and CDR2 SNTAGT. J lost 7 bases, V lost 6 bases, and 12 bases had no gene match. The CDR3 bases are TGTGCCAGCAGGACGGCGGGACAGGGGTTAGGAGAGCAGTACTTC. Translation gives CASRTAGQGLGEQYF.

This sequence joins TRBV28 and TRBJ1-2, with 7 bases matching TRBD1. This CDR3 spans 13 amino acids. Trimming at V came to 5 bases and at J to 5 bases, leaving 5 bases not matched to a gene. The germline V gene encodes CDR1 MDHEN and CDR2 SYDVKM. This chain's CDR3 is CASSPGGVYGYTF. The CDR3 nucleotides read TGTGCCAGCAGTCCAGGGGGTGTATATGGCTACACCTTC.

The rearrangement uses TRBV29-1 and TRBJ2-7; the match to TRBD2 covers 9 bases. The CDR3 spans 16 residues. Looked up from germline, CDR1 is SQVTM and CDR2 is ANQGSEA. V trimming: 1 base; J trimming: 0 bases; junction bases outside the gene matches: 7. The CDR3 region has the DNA TGCAGCGTTGAAGTGACTAGCGGCCTTAGCTCCTACGAGCAGTACTTC. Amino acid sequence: CSVEVTSGLSSYEQYF.

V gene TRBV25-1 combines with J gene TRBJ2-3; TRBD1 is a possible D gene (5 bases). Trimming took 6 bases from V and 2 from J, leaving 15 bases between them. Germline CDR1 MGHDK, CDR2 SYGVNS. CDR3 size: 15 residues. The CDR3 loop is CASRDLRELTDTQYF. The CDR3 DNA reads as TGTGCCAGCAGAGATCTCAGGGAACTCACAGATACGCAGTATTTT. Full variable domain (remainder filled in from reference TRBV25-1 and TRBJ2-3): EADIYQTPRYLVIGTGKKITLECSQTMGHDKMYWYQQDPGMELHLIHYSYGVNSTEKGDLSSESTVSRIRTEHFPLTLESARPSHTSQYLCASRDLRELTDTQYFGPGTRLTVL.

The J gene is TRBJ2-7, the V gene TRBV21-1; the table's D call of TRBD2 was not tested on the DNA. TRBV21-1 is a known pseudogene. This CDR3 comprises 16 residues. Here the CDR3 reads CASSRTTSGSSYEQYF. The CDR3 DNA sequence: TGTGCCAGCAGCAGAACAACTAGCGGAAGTTCTTACGAGCAGTACTTC.

The CDR3 sequence is CAISESYRNSPLHF. The CDR3 nucleotides are TGTGCCATCAGTGAGTCTTACAGGAATTCACCCCTCCACTTT. The V gene is TRBV10-3, the J gene TRBJ1-6; D might be TRBD1 (5 bases). CDR3 length: 14 amino acids. Trimming stripped 0 bases from V and 7 bases from J, with 7 bases between. Germline V CDR1 and CDR2: ENHRY, SYGVKD.